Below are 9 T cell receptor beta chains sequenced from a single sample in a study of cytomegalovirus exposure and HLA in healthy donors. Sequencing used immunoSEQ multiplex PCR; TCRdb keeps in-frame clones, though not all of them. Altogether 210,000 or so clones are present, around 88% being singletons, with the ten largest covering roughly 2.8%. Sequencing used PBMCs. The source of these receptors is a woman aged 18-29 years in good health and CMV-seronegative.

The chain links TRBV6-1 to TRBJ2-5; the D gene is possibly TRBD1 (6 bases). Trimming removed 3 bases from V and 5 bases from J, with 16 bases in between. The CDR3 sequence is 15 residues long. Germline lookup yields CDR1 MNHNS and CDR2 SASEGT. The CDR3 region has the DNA TGTGCCAGCAGTGAGGGCCCTGACAGGAGGGAGACCCAGTACTTC. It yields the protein CASSEGPDRRETQYF.

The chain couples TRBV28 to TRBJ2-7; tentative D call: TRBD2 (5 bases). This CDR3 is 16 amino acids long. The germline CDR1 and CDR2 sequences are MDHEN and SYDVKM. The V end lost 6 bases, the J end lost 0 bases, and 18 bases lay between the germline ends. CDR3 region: CASSPPGGLASYEQYF. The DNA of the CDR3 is TGTGCCAGCAGCCCCCCCGGAGGCCTCGCCTCCTACGAGCAGTACTTC.

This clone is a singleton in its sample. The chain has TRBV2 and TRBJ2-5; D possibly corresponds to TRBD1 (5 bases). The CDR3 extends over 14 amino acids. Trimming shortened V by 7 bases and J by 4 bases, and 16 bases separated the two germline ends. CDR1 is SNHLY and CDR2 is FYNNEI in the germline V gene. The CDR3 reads CASTPQGPSETQYF. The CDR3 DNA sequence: TGTGCCAGCACCCCCCAGGGCCCGTCAGAGACCCAGTACTTC.

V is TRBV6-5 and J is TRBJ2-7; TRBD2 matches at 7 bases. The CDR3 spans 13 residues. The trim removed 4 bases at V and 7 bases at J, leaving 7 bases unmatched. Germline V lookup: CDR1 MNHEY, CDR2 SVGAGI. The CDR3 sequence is CASSWSASGEQYF. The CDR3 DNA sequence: TGTGCCAGCAGTTGGTCCGCTAGCGGTGAGCAGTACTTC.

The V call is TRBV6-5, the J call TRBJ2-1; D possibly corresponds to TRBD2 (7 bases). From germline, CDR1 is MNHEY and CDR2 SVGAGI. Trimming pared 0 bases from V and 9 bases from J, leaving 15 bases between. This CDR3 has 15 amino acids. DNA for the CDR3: TGTGCCAGCAGTTACTCGCGCGGGAGAGGGGGTGAGCAGTTCTTC. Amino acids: CASSYSRGRGGEQFF.

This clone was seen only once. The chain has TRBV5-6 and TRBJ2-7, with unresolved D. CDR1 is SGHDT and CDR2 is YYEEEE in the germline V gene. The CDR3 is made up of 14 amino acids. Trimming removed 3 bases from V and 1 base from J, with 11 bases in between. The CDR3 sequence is CASSSEASSYEQYF. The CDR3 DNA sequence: TGTGCCAGCAGCTCCGAGGCGTCTTCCTACGAGCAGTACTTC.

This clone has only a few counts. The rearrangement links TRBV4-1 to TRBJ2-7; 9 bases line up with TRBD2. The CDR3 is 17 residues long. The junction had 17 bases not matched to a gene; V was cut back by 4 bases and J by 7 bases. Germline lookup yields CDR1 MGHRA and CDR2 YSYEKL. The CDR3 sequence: CASSPLGAGGPRGEQYF. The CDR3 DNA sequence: TGCGCCAGCAGCCCCCTAGGGGCGGGAGGGCCTCGAGGAGAGCAGTACTTC.

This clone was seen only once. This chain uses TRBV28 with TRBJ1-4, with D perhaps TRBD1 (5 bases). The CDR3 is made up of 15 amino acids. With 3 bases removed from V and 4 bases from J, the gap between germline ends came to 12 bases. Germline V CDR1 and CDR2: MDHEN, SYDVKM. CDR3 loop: CASSLGGSGNEKLFF. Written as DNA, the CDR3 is TGTGCCAGCAGTTTGGGGGGATCTGGTAATGAAAAACTGTTTTTT.

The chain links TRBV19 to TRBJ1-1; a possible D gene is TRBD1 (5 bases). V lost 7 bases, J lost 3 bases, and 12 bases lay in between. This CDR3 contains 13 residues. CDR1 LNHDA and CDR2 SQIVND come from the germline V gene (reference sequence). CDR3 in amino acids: CASIPWGDTEAFF. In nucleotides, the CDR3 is TGTGCCAGTATCCCATGGGGGGACACTGAAGCTTTCTTT.